These 6 T cell receptor beta chains were sequenced from one sample in a study of shared clonotypes between healthy human individuals. Clones were sequenced by immunoSEQ multiplex PCR, and TCRdb holds only the in-frame ones, with some missing. The profile shows some 700,000 clones, about 90% of them singletons. The sequencing input was memory CD8+ T cells from PBMCs. As for subset: CD45RO+ cells pooled with CCR7-negative TemRA cells. The source is a young man in good health. Some clones in this sample may be carry-over from other donors' samples.

This clone was seen a handful of times. The rearrangement uses TRBV6-5 and TRBJ1-2, with D hard to call. Germline loops: CDR1 MNHEY, CDR2 SVGAGI. The CDR3 has 14 amino acids. The V and J ends lost 0 bases and 8 bases respectively, with 13 bases between them. The CDR3 bases are TGTGCCAGCAGTTACTCAGTCCCGATTATGGGCTACACCTTC. It yields the protein CASSYSVPIMGYTF.

This chain connects TRBV28 to TRBJ2-5; no reliable D call. The length of the CDR3 is 14 residues. V was trimmed by 3 bases and J by 0 bases, leaving 8 bases between them. Germline values: CDR1 MDHEN, CDR2 SYDVKM. CDR3 nucleotide sequence: TGTGCCAGCAGTTTCGCGCGGTACCAAGAGACCCAGTACTTC. This codes for CASSFARYQETQYF.

For this clone: The missing conserved phenylalanine or tryptophan at the end of this CDR3 makes a read error likely. The DNA is left out, because the CDR3 cannot be placed on it with certainty; the CDR3 is given as TCRdb lists it. The gene calls are TRBV2 and TRBJ1-1. Germline V CDR1 and CDR2: SNHLY, FYNNEI. The CDR3 region is 9 residues in length, termini included. The CDR3 spells CASSEGSTC.

Regarding this clone: The identical CDR3 is also encoded by other nucleotide sequences in the sample. This chain links TRBV29-1 with TRBJ2-1, with D uncertain. Germline V gene sequence: CDR1 SQVTM, CDR2 ANQGSEA. CDR3 length: 12 residues. V gave up 2 bases and J gave up 4 bases, with 6 bases separating them. The CDR3 DNA reads as TGCAGCGTTGAATTTGTTTACAATGAGCAGTTCTTC. Its protein is CSVEFVYNEQFF.

This clone appeared once. CDR3 residues: CASSVYWGEETQYF. The CDR3 coding sequence is TGTGCCAGCAGCGTATATTGGGGTGAAGAGACCCAGTACTTC. The chain combines TRBV9 with TRBJ2-5; no clear D gene. The CDR3 is 14 residues long. Germline CDR1 is SGDLS and CDR2 is YYNGEE. Trimming took 1 base from V and 3 from J, leaving 10 bases between them.

The chain has TRBV11-2 and TRBJ2-2; 10 bases agree with TRBD1. The CDR3 extends over 18 amino acids. Germline loops: CDR1 SGHAT, CDR2 FQNNGV. J gave up 5 bases and V 5 bases, and 14 bases lay outside the gene matches. The CDR3 region has the DNA TGTGCCAGCAGCCCGTCCCACCCCGGGACAGGGGTTACCGGGGAGCTGTTTTTT. Its protein is CASSPSHPGTGVTGELFF.